This T cell receptor (beta chain) was obtained from a study of Graves' ophthalmopathy and Graves' hyperthyroidism. V gave up 5 bases and J gave up 7 bases, with 9 bases separating them. CDR3 length equals 13 residues. Notes on the study in general: Ophthalmopathy progression cases were predicted by the model with approximately 71% sensitivity and more than 72% specificity.

Ophthalmopathy donors showed moderate-to-severe activity, CAS ≥3, NOSPECS ≥4 and a duration under 3 months. Other autoimmune diseases, uncontrolled infections, pregnancy and lactation each led to patient exclusion. The PBMC fraction was derived from about 10 ml of fresh peripheral blood. The TCR beta CDR3 regions underwent amplification from RNA transcripts. An opening RT-PCR round employed HTBI primers and preceded a second-round multiplex PCR. TCRdb reprocessed the multiplex PCR reads via MiXCR and lists one record per CDR3 protein. The sample consists of about 740,000 distinct CDR3 sequences, about 44% of them appearing once. There are many counts of this clonotype. Its antigen is as yet unknown.

The chain joins TRBV12-3 or TRBV12-4 to TRBJ1-6; the D gene is possibly TRBD1 (5 bases). What was sequenced was peripheral blood. This receptor was obtained from an adult man with Graves' ophthalmopathy. The CDR3 sequence: CASSQGGNSPLHF. CDR3 in DNA: TGTGCCAGCAGTCAGGGTGGAAATTCACCCCTCCACTTT.